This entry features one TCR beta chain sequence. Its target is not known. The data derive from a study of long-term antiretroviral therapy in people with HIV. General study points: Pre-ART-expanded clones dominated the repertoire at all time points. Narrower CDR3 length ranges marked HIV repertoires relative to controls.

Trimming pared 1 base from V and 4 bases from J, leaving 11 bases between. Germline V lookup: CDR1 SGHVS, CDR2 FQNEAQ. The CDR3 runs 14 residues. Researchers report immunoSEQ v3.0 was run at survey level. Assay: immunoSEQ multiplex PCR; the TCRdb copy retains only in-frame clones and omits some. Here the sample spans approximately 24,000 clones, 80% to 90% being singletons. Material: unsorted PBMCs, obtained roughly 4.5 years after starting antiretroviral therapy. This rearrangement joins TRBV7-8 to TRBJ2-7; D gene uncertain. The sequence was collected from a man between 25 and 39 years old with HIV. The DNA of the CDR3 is TGTGCCAGCAGCTTAGACTCGACGGTTTACGAGCAGTACTTC. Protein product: CASSLDSTVYEQYF.